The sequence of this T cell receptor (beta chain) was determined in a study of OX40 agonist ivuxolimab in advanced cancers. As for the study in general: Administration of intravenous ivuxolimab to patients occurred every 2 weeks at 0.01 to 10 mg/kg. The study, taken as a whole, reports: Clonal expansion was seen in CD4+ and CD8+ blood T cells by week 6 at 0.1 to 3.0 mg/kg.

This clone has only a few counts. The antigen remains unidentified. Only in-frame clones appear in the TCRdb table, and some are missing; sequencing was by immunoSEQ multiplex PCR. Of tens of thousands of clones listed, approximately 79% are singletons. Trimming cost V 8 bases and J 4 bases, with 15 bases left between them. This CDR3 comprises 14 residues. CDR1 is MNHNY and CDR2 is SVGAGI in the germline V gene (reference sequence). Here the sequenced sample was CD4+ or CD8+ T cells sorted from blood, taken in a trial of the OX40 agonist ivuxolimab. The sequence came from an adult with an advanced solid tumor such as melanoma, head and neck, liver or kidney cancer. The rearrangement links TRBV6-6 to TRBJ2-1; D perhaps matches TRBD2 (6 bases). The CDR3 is CASQVAGLYNEQFF. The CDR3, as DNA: TGTGCCAGCCAGGTGGCGGGGTTATACAATGAGCAGTTCTTC.